The 5 T cell receptor beta chains listed next were all sequenced from one sample in a study of post-analysis software for immune sequencing data. Prepared TCR beta cDNA libraries contained unique molecular identifiers. TCRdb called the PCR reads again in MiXCR, with one record for every CDR3 protein. The table has about 380,000 distinct CDR3 sequences, 30% to 45% seen once. These TCRs' antigens remain unknown. General observations from the study: In patients, about 5 TRBV segments were more frequent than in controls, with TRBV5-6, TRBV5-1 and TRBV20-1 among them.

The material sequenced was blood. These receptors were obtained from a girl under 18 with multiple sclerosis.

The chain joins TRBV5-5 to TRBJ2-7; the match to TRBD2 covers 10 bases. The CDR3 runs to 15 residues. Germline lookup yields CDR1 SGHKS and CDR2 YYEKEE (reference sequence). V shed 4 bases and J 2 bases; nucleotides not matched to a gene: 6. CDR3 region: CASSLLAGVPYEQYF. The CDR3 coding sequence is TGTGCCAGCAGCCTTCTAGCGGGGGTGCCCTACGAGCAGTACTTC.

This clonotype was observed at least ten times. This chain links TRBV4-1 with TRBJ2-3, with D maybe TRBD2 (6 bases). The CDR3 is made up of 15 amino acids. Germline V lookup: CDR1 MGHRA, CDR2 YSYEKL. Trimming left V 2 bases short and J 4 bases short, with 13 bases between. The CDR3 loop reads CASSQQRWGADTQYF. The CDR3 nucleotides are TGCGCCAGCAGCCAACAGAGGTGGGGGGCAGATACGCAGTATTTT.

This clonotype has just a few counts. This chain connects TRBV12-3 or TRBV12-4 to TRBJ2-1; TRBD2 matches at 14 bases. The V and J ends lost 4 bases and 6 bases, in that order; junction bases with no gene match: 5. The CDR3 length is 16 residues. The DNA of the CDR3 is TGTGCCAGCAGTTCTTGGGGGACTAGCGGGGGCAATGAGCAGTTCTTC. Translating gives CASSSWGTSGGNEQFF.

Concerning this clonotype: A much larger clone differs by one base, so this may be a read error. V gene TRBV5-1 combines with J gene TRBJ2-7; D uncertain. There are 14 residues in the CDR3. V was pared by 0 bases and J by 2 bases, with 9 bases between. Germline loops: CDR1 SGHRS, CDR2 YFSETQ. Written as DNA, the CDR3 is TGCGCCAGCAGCTTGGATCAGGATACCTACGAGCAGTACTTC. It translates to CASSLDQDTYEQYF.

In this sample, this clonotype turned up a few times. The chain combines TRBV6-5 with TRBJ1-5; the D is unclear. The CDR3 consists of 13 residues. V was cut by 0 bases and J by 7 bases, with 7 bases left in between. Germline assignment: CDR1 MNHEY and CDR2 SVGAGI. The CDR3 protein is CASSYSWGQPQHF. CDR3 bases: TGTGCCAGCAGTTACTCATGGGGACAGCCCCAGCATTTT.